This is a list of T cell receptor beta chains from one sample in a study of graft-versus-host responses after intestinal transplantation. Clones were sequenced by immunoSEQ multiplex PCR, and TCRdb holds only the in-frame ones, with some missing. The sample lists about 8,000 clones, approximately 79% occurring once. This specimen consisted of ileum tissue, obtained 494 days after intestinal transplant. Every receptor here comes from a human patient who received an intestinal transplant, so some T cells may come from the graft donor. The CDR3 runs from the conserved cysteine through the conserved F or W. The D gene is left open where the match is weak. The size of a clone is reported for some rows only, either as once, few or many, or as a class for expanded clones.

clone_size d_call j_call v_call cdr3_nt cdr3_aa
. . TRBJ1-5 TRBV6-4 TGTGCCAGCAGTGATGTCGCAGGTGGCAATCAGCCCCAGCATTTT CASSDVAGGNQPQHF
. . TRBJ2-5 TRBV7-3 TGTGCCAGCAGCTTACGATACGGCGAGACCCAGTACTTC CASSLRYGETQYF
. . TRBJ1-2 TRBV28 TGTGCCAGCAGTTTTGACAGGAGCGGTGGCTACACCTTC CASSFDRSGGYTF
. . TRBJ2-2 TRBV19 TGTGCCAGTAGTATAGGTCGGCGGAACACCGGGGAGCTGTTTTTT CASSIGRRNTGELFF
. TRBD1 TRBJ1-5 TRBV30 TGTGCCTGGAGTGTCCAGGGGGATCAGCCCCAGCATTTT CAWSVQGDQPQHF
. . TRBJ2-7 TRBV4-3 TGCGCCAGCAGCCAGGAGTCCCGAGTAGCGATCTACGAGCAGTACTTC CASSQESRVAIYEQYF
. . TRBJ1-1 TRBV5-6 TGTGCCAGCAGCTTGAGACAGGTGCGAGGGCGGGCTTTCTTT CASSLRQVRGRAFF
medium-sized . TRBJ1-2 TRBV25-1 TGTGCCAGCACAGGTTGGGGGGAATATGGCTACACCTTC CASTGWGEYGYTF
. . TRBJ1-3 TRBV29-1 TGCAGCGCCGGGACATCAAACCTTTTAAGCTCTGGAAACACCATATATTTT CSAGTSNLLSSGNTIYF
. TRBD1 TRBJ1-2 TRBV18 TGTGCCAGCTCACCACCTAAGGGGGCGTTAAGGACGGATGGCTACACCTTC CASSPPKGALRTDGYTF
few . TRBJ1-6 TRBV21-1 TGTGCCAGCAGCAGGACAGGGGCCCCTAATTCACCCCTCCACTTT CASSRTGAPNSPLHF
. . TRBJ2-7 TRBV5-5 TGTGCCAGCAGCTTGGGGTGGCAGGGGTTGAGCGAGCAGTACTTC CASSLGWQGLSEQYF
. TRBD1 TRBJ2-7 TRBV5-1 TGCGCCAGCAGCTGGGGACAGACCTACGAGCAGTACTTC CASSWGQTYEQYF
. . TRBJ1-1 TRBV5-1 TGCGCCAGCAGCCCTATGGGGAACACTGAAGCTTTCTTT CASSPMGNTEAFF
. TRBD1 TRBJ1-1 TRBV9 TGTGCCAGCAGCCCTAGACTGGGACAGTATAACACTGAAGCTTTCTTT CASSPRLGQYNTEAFF
. TRBD1 TRBJ2-6 TRBV5-1 TGCGCCAGCAGCCCACAGGGGACACCTGGGGCCAACGTCCTGACTTTC CASSPQGTPGANVLTF
. . TRBJ2-2 TRBV5-6 TGTGCCAGCAGCCCGAACAGACTGGGGACCGGGGAGCTGTTTTTT CASSPNRLGTGELFF
. . TRBJ2-2 TRBV14 TGTGCCAGCAGCCCCCAGGGATACACCGGGGAGCTGTTTTTT CASSPQGYTGELFF
. . TRBJ1-1 TRBV29-1 TGCAGCGCCGGAATCACTGAAGCTTTCTTT CSAGITEAFF
. . TRBJ1-1 TRBV6-6 TGTGCCAGCAGTTACTCTTCAGGGCGGAACACTGAAGCTTTCTTT CASSYSSGRNTEAFF
. . TRBJ1-3 TRBV7-9 TGTGCCAGCAGCTTAAGTCGCCGAGACAACGGAAACACCATATATTTT CASSLSRRDNGNTIYF
. TRBD1 TRBJ2-7 TRBV6-1 TGTGCCAGCAGTGTCTCCCGGGACAGGGACTACGAGCAGTACTTC CASSVSRDRDYEQYF
. . TRBJ2-7 TRBV6-5 TGTGCCAGCAGTGAATGGGGAAGCTCCTACGAGCAGTACTTC CASSEWGSSYEQYF
. . TRBJ2-7 TRBV21-1 TGTGCCAGCAGCAACGAGCAGTACTTC CASSNEQYF
few . TRBJ1-1 TRBV6-4 TGTGCCAGCAGTGAATCGACACTCACTGAAGCTTTCTTT CASSESTLTEAFF
. . TRBJ2-1 TRBV6-4 TGTGCCAGCAGTGACTCAGCGGGCTCCTACAATGAGCAGTTCTTC CASSDSAGSYNEQFF
few . TRBJ2-1 TRBV30 TGTGCCTGGAAGGTGGGACGGGGCTACAATGAGCAGTTCTTC CAWKVGRGYNEQFF
few TRBD1 TRBJ2-7 TRBV7-9 TGTGCCAGCAGCCCAAGGGACAGGCTATTCTCCTACGAGCAGTACTTC CASSPRDRLFSYEQYF
. TRBD1 TRBJ2-4 TRBV4-1 TGCGCCAGCAGCCAGACCGGGACAGGGGGCAAAAACATTCAGTACTTC CASSQTGTGGKNIQYF
. . TRBJ2-7 TRBV4-3 TGCGCCAGCAGCCCCCGACAGGCCTACGAGCAGTACTTC CASSPRQAYEQYF
. . TRBJ2-1 TRBV15 TGTGCCACCAGCAGAGATCAGGCCCAATACAATGAGCAGTTCTTC CATSRDQAQYNEQFF
. TRBD1 TRBJ2-7 TRBV19 TGTGCCAGTAGTATTACTTCCCGGGACAGGTCCTACGAGCAGTACTTC CASSITSRDRSYEQYF
once TRBD2 TRBJ2-1 TRBV6-4 TGTGCCAGCAGTGACTCGACTAGCGGGAGCAATGAGCAGTTCTTC CASSDSTSGSNEQFF
. . TRBJ2-5 TRBV27 TGTGCCAGCAGTCGACTAGGAGGGGATGAGACCCAGTACTTC CASSRLGGDETQYF
. . TRBJ1-1 TRBV15 TGTGCCACCAGCAGGGCCGGGACATCGAACACTGAAGCTTTCTTT CATSRAGTSNTEAFF
. TRBD1 TRBJ1-1 TRBV27 TGTGCCAGCAGTGGGACAGGGGCATACACTGAAGCTTTCTTT CASSGTGAYTEAFF
. . TRBJ1-3 TRBV18 TGTGCCAGCTCACTATCCACGAGCTCTGGAAACACCATATATTTT CASSLSTSSGNTIYF
. . TRBJ1-5 TRBV6-1 TGTGCCAGCAGCCACCAGCAGGGTATCAATCAGCCCCAGCATTTT CASSHQQGINQPQHF
. . TRBJ1-1 TRBV5-1 TGCGCCAGCAGCTTGGGCACTGAAGCTTTCTTT CASSLGTEAFF
once . TRBJ1-2 TRBV2 TGTGCCAGCAGTCCACAGATTTCTTCTAGCGGCTACACCTTC CASSPQISSSGYTF
. . TRBJ1-1 TRBV5-1 TGCGCCAGCACCCAGGGACCTACGAACACTGAAGCTTTCTTT CASTQGPTNTEAFF
. TRBD2 TRBJ2-7 TRBV28 TGTGCCAGCAGTGCTGGGGGACTAGCGGGAACCTACGAGCAGTACTTC CASSAGGLAGTYEQYF
. . TRBJ1-5 TRBV7-2 TGTGCCAGCAGCTTATTCGGGGGTCAGCCCCAGCATTTT CASSLFGGQPQHF
once TRBD2 TRBJ2-7 TRBV5-4 TGTGCCAGCAGCCTATCCGGGACTAGCGGCCCGTACGAGCAGTACTTC CASSLSGTSGPYEQYF
. . TRBJ1-5 TRBV19 TGTGCCAGTAGATGGGATAGCAATCAGCCCCAGCATTTT CASRWDSNQPQHF
. TRBD2 TRBJ2-5 TRBV7-9 TGTGCCAGCAGCGGGCGGGGGGAGACCCAGTACTTC CASSGRGETQYF
. . TRBJ1-2 TRBV6-5 TGTGCCAGCAGTGAAGCTCATGGCTACACCTTC CASSEAHGYTF
few . TRBJ2-2 TRBV9 TGTGCCAGCAGCGTAGCTGGGCCAGCCCAGTCGGTCGGGGAGCTGTTTTTT CASSVAGPAQSVGELFF